This T cell receptor (beta chain) was recorded in a study of blood T cells in healthy people across ages. Study-level information: Template switching recovered approximately one barcoded beta molecule for every two T cells.

The use of a sample-barcoded 5' primer and a J-beta primer mix characterized a second PCR of 7 to 11 cycles. Individual samples furnished no less than 2.5 million CDR3-containing paired-end reads apiece. TCRdb analysed the 5' RACE reads with MiXCR anew, one entry per CDR3 protein. The repertoire consists of 1.5 million to 2 million distinct CDR3 sequences, with roughly 49% occurring once and the leading ten covering roughly 2%. Trimming stripped 4 bases from V and 4 bases from J, with 9 bases between. Germline loops: CDR1 SGHKS, CDR2 YYEKEE (reference sequence). This CDR3 region has 12 residues. The clonotype comes from a woman between 40 and 55 years old in good health. The source material was blood. J is TRBJ2-7 and V is TRBV5-5, with D perhaps TRBD1 (5 bases). The DNA for the CDR3 is TGTGCCAGCAGCACGACAGTTTACGAGCAGTACTTC. It specifies CASSTTVYEQYF.